This TCR beta chain was obtained from a study of T cell repertoires in aging, cancer and after chemotherapy. A remark on this clonotype: Its target is not known. At one end the junction does not follow the germline gene, possibly because of a read error.

TRB rearrangements spanning V, D and J were amplified using mixed TRB-A/B primers. TCRdb re-analysed the multiplex PCR reads in MiXCR, keeping a single row per CDR3 protein. The table lists about 640 distinct CDR3 sequences, 27% of them singletons, with 46% in the top ten. Peripheral blood genomic DNA, not sorted cells or RNA, was the template. The study, taken as a whole, reports: Loss of evenness, beyond lost richness, contributed to age-related TCR diversity decline in cancer patients.

Germline CDR1 and CDR2: GTSNPN and SVGIG (reference sequence). The CDR3 consists of 14 residues. This clonotype originated in a human donor with a blood cancer. Sequenced sample: blood. The V gene is TRBV30, the J gene TRBJ1-4, with D unclear. The CDR3 DNA reads TGTTCCTGGAGTATGCAGGCGGGTAATGAAAAACTGTTTTTT. Its protein is CSWSMQAGNEKLFF. Supplemented by reference TRBV30 and TRBJ1-4, the full variable domain reads SQTIHQWPATLVQPVGSPLSLECTVEGTSNPNLYWYRQAAGRGLQLLFYSVGIGQISSEVPQNLSASRPQDRQFILSSKKLLLSDSGFYLCSWSMQAGNEKLFFGSGTQLSVL.